The clone carrying this T cell receptor (beta chain) came up once. The antigen is unknown. The sample is drawn from a study of a mutant IDH1 vaccine in newly diagnosed glioma. The time point is: week 47, end of study. A 20-mer mutant IDH1 peptide at 300 ug was injected subcutaneously with topical imiquimod. Clones were read by immunoSEQ multiplex PCR, and TCRdb kept only the in-frame ones, dropping some. The data hold some 56,000 clones, with about 71% observed a single time. There are 14 residues in the CDR3. Germline CDR1 is SGHNT and CDR2 is YYREEE (reference sequence). V lost 7 bases, J lost 6 bases, and 17 bases lay in between.

This chain uses TRBV5-4 with TRBJ2-1; tentative D call: TRBD2 (7 bases). The sequences come from PBMCs, collected from a glioma patient whose treatment included an IDH1 peptide vaccine. This TCR came from a man between 50 and 59 years old with glioma. The CDR3 nucleotides are TGTGCCAGCTTCCCGGGGGGCCGAGTCAATGAGCAGTTCTTC. Protein sequence: CASFPGGRVNEQFF.